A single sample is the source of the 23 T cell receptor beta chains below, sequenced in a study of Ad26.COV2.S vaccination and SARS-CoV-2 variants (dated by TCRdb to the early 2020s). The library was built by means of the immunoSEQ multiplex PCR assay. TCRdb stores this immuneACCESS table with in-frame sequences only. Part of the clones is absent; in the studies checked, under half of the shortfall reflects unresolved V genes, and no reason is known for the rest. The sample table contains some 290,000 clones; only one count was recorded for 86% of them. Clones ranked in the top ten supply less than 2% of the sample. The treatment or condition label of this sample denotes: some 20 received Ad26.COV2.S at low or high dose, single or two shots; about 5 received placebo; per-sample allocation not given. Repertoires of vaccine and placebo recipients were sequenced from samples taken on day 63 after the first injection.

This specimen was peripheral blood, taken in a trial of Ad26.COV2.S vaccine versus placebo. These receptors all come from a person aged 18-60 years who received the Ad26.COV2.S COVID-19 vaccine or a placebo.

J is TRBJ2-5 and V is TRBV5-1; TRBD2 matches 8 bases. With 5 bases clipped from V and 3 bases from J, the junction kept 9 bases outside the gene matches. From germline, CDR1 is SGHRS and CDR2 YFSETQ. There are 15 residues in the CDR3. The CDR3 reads CASSVSGGTEETQYF. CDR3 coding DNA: TGCGCCAGCAGTGTCTCGGGGGGGACTGAAGAGACCCAGTACTTC.

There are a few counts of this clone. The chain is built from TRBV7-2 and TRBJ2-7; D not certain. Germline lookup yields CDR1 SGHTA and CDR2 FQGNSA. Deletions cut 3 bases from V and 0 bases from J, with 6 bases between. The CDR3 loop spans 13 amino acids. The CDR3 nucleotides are TGTGCCAGCAGCTTCGGGTTCTCCTACGAGCAGTACTTC. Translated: CASSFGFSYEQYF.

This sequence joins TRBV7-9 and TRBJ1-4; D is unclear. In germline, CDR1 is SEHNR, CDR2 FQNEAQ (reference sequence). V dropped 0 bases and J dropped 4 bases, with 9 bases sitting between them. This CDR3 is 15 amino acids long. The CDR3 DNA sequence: TGTGCCAGCAGCTTAGCGGCCGGTAATAATGAAAAACTGTTTTTT. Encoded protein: CASSLAAGNNEKLFF. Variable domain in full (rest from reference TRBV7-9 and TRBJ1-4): DTGVSQNPRHKITKRGQNVTFRCDPISEHNRLYWYRQTLGQGPEFLTYFQNEAQLEKSRLLSDRFSAERPKGSFSTLEIQRTEQGDSAMYLCASSLAAGNNEKLFFGSGTQLSVL.

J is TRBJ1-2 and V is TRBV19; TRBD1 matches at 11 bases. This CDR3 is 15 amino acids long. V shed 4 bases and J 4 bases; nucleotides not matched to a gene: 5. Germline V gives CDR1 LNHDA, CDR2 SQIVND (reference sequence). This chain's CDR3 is CASSKGQGAIYGYTF. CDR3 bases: TGTGCCAGTAGTAAAGGACAGGGGGCGATCTATGGCTACACCTTC.

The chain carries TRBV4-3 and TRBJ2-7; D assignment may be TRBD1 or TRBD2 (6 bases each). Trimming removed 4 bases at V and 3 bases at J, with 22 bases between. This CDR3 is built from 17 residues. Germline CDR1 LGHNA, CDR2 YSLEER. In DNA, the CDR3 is TGCGCCAGCAGCCGATACGATGGAAGGGGGGTTGGCTACGAGCAGTACTTC. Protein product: CASSRYDGRGVGYEQYF.

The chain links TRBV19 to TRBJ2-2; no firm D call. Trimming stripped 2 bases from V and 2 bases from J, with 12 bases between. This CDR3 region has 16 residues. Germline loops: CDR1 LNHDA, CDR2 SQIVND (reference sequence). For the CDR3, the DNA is TGTGCCAGTAGTATACTAAAGTCTACTAACACCGGGGAGCTGTTTTTT. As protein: CASSILKSTNTGELFF.

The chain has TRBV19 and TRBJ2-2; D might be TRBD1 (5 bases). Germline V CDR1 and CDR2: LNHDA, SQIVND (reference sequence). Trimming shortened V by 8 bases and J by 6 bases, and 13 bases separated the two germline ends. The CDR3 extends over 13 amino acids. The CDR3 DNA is TGTGCCAGTTCTGGACACCGGGCCGGGGAGCTGTTTTTT. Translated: CASSGHRAGELFF.

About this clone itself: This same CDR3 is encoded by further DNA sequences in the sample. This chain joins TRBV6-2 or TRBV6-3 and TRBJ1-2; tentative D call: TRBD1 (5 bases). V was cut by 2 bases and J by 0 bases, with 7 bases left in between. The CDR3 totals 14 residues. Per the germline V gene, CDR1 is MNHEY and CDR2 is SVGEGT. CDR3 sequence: CASSYRQTNYGYTF. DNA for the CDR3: TGTGCCAGCAGTTACCGACAGACTAACTATGGCTACACCTTC.

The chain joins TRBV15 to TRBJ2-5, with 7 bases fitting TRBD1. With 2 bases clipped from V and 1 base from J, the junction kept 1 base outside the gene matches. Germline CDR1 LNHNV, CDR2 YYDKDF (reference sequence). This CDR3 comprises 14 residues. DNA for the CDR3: TGTGCCACCAGCAGAAACAGGGGCCAAGAGACCCAGTACTTC. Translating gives CATSRNRGQETQYF.

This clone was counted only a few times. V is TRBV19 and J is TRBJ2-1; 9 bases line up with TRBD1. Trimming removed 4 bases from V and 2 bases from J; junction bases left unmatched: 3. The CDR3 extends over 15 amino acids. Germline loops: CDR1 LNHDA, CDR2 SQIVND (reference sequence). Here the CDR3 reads CASSTTGGPYNEQFF. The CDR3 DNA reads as TGTGCCAGTAGTACGACAGGGGGACCCTACAATGAGCAGTTCTTC. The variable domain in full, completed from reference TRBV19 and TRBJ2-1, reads DGGITQSPKYLFRKEGQNVTLSCEQNLNHDAMYWYRQDPGQGLRLIYYSQIVNDFQKGDIAEGYSVSREKKESFPLTVTSAQKNPTAFYLCASSTTGGPYNEQFFGPGTRLTVL.

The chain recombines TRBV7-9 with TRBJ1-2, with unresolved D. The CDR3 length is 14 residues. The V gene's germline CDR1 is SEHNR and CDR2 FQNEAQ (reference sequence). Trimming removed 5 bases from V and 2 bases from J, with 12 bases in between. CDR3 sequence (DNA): TGTGCCAGCAGCCCGGCAGGACCGAACTATGGCTACACCTTC. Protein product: CASSPAGPNYGYTF.

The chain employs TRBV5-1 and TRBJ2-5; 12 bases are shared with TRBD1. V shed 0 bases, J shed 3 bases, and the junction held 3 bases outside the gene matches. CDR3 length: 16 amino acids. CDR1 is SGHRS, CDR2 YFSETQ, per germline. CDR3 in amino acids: CASSLVGQGAEETQYF. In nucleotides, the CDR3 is TGCGCCAGCAGCTTGGTGGGACAGGGGGCCGAAGAGACCCAGTACTTC.

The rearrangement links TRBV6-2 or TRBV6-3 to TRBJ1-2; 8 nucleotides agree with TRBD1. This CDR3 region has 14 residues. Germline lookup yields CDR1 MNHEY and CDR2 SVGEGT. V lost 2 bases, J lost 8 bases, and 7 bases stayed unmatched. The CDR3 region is CASSYGTGRGGYTF. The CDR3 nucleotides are TGTGCCAGCAGTTACGGGACAGGCCGGGGGGGCTACACCTTC.

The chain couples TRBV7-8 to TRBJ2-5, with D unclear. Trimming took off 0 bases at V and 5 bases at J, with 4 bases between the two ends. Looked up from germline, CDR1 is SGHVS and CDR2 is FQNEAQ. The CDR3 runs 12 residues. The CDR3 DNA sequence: TGTGCCAGCAGCTTAGCAGTGGAGACCCAGTACTTC. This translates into CASSLAVETQYF. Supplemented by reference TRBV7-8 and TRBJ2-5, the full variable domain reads GAGVSQSPRYKVAKRGQDVALRCDPISGHVSLFWYQQALGQGPEFLTYFQNEAQLDKSGLPSDRFFAERPEGSVSTLKIQRTQQEDSAVYLCASSLAVETQYFGPGTRLLVL.

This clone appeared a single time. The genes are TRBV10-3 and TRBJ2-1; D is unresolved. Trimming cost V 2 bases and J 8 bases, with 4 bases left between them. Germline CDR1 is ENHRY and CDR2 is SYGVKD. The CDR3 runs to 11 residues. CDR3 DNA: TGTGCCATCAGTGAGGGCGATGAGCAGTTCTTC. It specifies CAISEGDEQFF.

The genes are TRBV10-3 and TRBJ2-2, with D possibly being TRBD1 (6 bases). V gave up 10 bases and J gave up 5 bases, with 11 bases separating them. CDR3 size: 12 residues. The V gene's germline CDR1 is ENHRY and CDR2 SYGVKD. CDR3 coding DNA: TGTGCCACCAGGGGCAGTACCGGGGAGCTGTTTTTT. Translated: CATRGSTGELFF.

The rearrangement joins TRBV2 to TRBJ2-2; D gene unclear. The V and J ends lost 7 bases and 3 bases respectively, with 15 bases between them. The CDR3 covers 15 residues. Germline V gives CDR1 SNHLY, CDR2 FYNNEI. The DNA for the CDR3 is TGTGCCAGCACCCTCGGATGGGGTTACACCGGGGAGCTGTTTTTT. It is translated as CASTLGWGYTGELFF. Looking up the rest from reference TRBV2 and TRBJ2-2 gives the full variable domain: EPEVTQTPSHQVTQMGQEVILRCVPISNHLYFYWYRQILGQKVEFLVSFYNNEISEKSEIFDDQFSVERPDGSNFTLKIRSTKLEDSAMYFCASTLGWGYTGELFFGEGSRLTVL.

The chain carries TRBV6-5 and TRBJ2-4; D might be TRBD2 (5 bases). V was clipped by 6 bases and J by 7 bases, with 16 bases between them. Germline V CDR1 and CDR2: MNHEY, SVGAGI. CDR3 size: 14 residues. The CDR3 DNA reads TGTGCCAGCAGGGACTCCGGCTTAGGGAACATTCAGTACTTC. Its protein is CASRDSGLGNIQYF.

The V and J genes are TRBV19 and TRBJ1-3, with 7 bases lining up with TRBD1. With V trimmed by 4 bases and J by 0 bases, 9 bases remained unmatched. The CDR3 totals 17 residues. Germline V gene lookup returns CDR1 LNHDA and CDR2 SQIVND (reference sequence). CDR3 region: CASSKKLGQLSGNTIYF. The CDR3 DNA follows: TGTGCCAGTAGTAAGAAGCTGGGACAGCTCTCTGGAAACACCATATATTTT.

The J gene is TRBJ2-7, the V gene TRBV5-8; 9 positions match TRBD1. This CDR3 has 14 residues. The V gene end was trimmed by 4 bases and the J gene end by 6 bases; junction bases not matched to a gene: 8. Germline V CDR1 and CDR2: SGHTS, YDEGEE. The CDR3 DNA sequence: TGTGCCAGCAGCATACGGGGACAGGGACGCGAGCAGTACTTC. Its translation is CASSIRGQGREQYF.

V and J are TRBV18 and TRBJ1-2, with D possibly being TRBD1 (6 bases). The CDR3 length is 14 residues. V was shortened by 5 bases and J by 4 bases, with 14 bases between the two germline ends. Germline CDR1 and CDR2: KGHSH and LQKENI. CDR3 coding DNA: TGTGCCAGCTCAACCCCGGGGGCCTCCTATGGCTACACCTTC. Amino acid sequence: CASSTPGASYGYTF.

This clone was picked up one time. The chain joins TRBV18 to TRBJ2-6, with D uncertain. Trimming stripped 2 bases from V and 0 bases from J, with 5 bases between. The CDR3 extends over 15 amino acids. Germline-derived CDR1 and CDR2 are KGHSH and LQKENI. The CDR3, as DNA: TGTGCCAGCTCACCAGTTAACTCTGGGGCCAACGTCCTGACTTTC. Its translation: CASSPVNSGANVLTF.

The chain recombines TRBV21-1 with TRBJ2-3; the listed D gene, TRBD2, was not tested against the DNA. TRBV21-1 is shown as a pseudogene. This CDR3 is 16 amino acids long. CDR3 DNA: TGTGCCAGCAGCCCCCGGAGGAAGCGGGGAAGAGATACGCAGTATTTT. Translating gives CASSPRRKRGRDTQYF.